This note documents a single TCR beta chain sequence. The sample originates from a study of cytotoxic CD8 clonotypes in ibrutinib-treated CLL. Sequencing used immunoSEQ multiplex PCR; TCRdb keeps in-frame clones, though not all of them. The data contain 120,000 to 150,000 clones, approximately 90% of them singletons. V was pared by 6 bases and J by 3 bases, with 12 bases between. Germline assignment: CDR1 KGHSH and CDR2 LQKENI. The CDR3 is 13 residues long. The chain joins TRBV18 to TRBJ2-7; maybe TRBD2 (6 bases). The sequenced sample was PBMCs, obtained after 12 months of ibrutinib treatment. This sequence originates from a human donor with chronic lymphocytic leukemia. The DNA of the CDR3 is TGTGCCAGCTCGCGGGACCCAGTCTACGAGCAGTACTTC. Protein product: CASSRDPVYEQYF.